The TCR beta chain under discussion was sequenced for a study of response to subunit inactivated influenza vaccine. This clonotype turned up a few times. TCRdb reanalysed the RT-PCR reads using MiXCR and keeps one entry per CDR3 protein. In the table there are about 570,000 distinct CDR3 sequences, about 11% of which are singletons. Per germline, CDR1 MNHEY and CDR2 SVGAGI. Trimming removed 0 bases from V and 2 bases from J, with 11 bases in between. This CDR3 contains 17 residues. Another study also made use of these data, one on T cells expressing NK-cell markers. That paper notes: Researchers built TCR beta cDNA using 5'RACE template switching with UMIs. One of the eight sequenced donors was seronegative, whereas the other seven were HCMV-seropositive. In several experiments, an anti-gamma-delta TCR antibody restricted sorting to alpha-beta TCR T cells.

The sample was PBMCs from blood, taken on the day of vaccination. This chain links TRBV6-5 with TRBJ1-6; no reliable D call. This TCR derives from a man aged 50 or older who received an inactivated influenza vaccine. In nucleotides, the CDR3 is TGTGCCAGCAGTTACTCGGGAGTGGGGACCTATAATTCACCCCTCCACTTT. It yields the protein CASSYSGVGTYNSPLHF.